This paragraph covers one T cell receptor beta chain sequence. It lacks a known antigen. Nothing much larger sits one base from this clone, and base qualities are not available. TCRbeta CDR3 regions were amplified from genomic DNA by means of the immunoSEQ Assay, a bias-controlled multiplex PCR. Processing in the source paper ran as follows. The number of nucleated cells in each sample was estimated from the amplification of reference gene primers within the assay. Sequence reads were collapsed and filtered to measure the absolute abundance of every unique TCRbeta CDR3 rearrangement. For each sample, productive Simpson clonality was calculated by taking the square root of Simpson's diversity index across productive rearrangements. Held by TCRdb, this immuneACCESS table contains in-frame sequences only and omits some clones. Under half of the omission traces to an unresolved V gene where checked; the cause of the rest is unknown. V and J calls and clone size come straight from that table; D and trimming were deduced from the DNA. The sample table contains 120,000 to 150,000 clones; only one count was recorded for 80% to 90% of them. The top ten clonotypes cover 4.3% of the sample.

This sample was taken from a study of blood T cell repertoires in COVID-19 (dated by TCRdb to the early 2020s). Context from the whole study: Samples from collaborators originated in the United States, Italy and Spain and spanned both the acute and convalescent phases of COVID-19. The prospective study material was composed of cDNA or gDNA derived from T cells, B-cell-depleted T cells, or PBMCs. Samples came from the ongoing ImmuneRACE study (first 160 participants) plus 1,254 subjects from 6 global collaborators. The sample metadata nearly always contained a de-identified subject ID, COVID-19 status, age in years and sex. The repertoires were released in a freely available public database meant as a resource for research on the immune response to SARS-CoV-2. Where available, HLA class I and class II types were obtained from metadata supplied by the sample provider rather than from assay-based typing. Deeply sampled blood TCRbeta repertoires from subjects exposed to, actively infected with, or recovered from COVID-19 were included in the dataset. Broader findings and caveats from the paper: Clinical and demographic metadata were provided uncurated, with the amount varying by source and participant.

The collaborating institutions used their own protocols to collect whole blood in K2EDTA tubes. Collaborator samples were shipped for TCRbeta analysis as frozen whole blood, isolated PBMCs, or DNA extracted from either sample type. The TCR was taken from a woman aged 40 to 50 with acute or convalescent COVID-19. The source material was peripheral blood.

This receptor carries the CDR3 CATSDRLENEQFF. The DNA sequence follows: TGTGCCACCAGTGACCGACTAGAAAATGAGCAGTTCTTC. The chain is made from TRBV24-1 and TRBJ2-1; the best D guess is TRBD2, with 6 bases matching. According to the germline V gene, CDR1 reads KGHDR and CDR2 reads SFDVKD. V and J are truncated by 4 bases and 7 bases respectively, leaving an intervening sequence of 10 bases. From the cysteine through the phenylalanine, the CDR3 covers 13 amino acids. Only the CDR3 portion is preserved as DNA: 39 bases, with reading frame beginning at the first base.